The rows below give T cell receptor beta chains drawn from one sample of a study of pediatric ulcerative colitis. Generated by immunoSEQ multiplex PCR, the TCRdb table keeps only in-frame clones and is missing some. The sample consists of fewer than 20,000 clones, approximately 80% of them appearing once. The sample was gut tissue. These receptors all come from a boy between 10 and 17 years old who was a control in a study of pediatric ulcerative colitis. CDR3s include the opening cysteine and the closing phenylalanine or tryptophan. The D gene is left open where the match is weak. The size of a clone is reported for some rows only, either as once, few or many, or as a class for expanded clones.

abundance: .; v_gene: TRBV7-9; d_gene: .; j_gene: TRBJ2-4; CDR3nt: TGTGCCAGCAGCTCTTTCGGGGGCACCAAAAACATTCAGTACTTC; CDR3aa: CASSSFGGTKNIQYF
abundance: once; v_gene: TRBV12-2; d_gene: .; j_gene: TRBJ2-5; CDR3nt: TGTGCAAGTCGCTTAGCGAGGACAGTTGCAGGCCAAGAGACCCAGTACTTC; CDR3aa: CASRLARTVAGQETQYF
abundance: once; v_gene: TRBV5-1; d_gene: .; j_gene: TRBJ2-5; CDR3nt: TGCGCCAGCAGCTTGGGGCCCCGACAGGAAGAGACCCAGTACTTC; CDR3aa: CASSLGPRQEETQYF
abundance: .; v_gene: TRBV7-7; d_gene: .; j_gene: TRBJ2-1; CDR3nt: TGTGCCAGCAGCTTAGGACTAGGCGGTGAGCAGTTCTTC; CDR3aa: CASSLGLGGEQFF
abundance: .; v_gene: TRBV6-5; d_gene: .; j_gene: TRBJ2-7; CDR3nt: TGTGCCAGCAGTTACTCAGGGGGTGGGAATCCCTACGAGCAGTACTTC; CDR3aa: CASSYSGGGNPYEQYF
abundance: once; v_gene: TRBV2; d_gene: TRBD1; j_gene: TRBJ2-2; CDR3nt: TGTGCCAGCAGCAGAGACGAACAGGGGCTCGGGGAGCTGTTTTTT; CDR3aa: CASSRDEQGLGELFF
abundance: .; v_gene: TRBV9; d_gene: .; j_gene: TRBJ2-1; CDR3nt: TGTGCCAGCAGCCCAATGGCTACGGAACCTGGAGAGCAGTTCTTC; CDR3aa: CASSPMATEPGEQFF
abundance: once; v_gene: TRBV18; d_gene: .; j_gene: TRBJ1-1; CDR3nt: TGTGCCAGCTCACCACGGGACGGAGGGCACACTGAAGCTTTCTTT; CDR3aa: CASSPRDGGHTEAFF
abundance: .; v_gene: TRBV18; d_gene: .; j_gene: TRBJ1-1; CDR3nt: TGTGCCAGCTCACCACAGTCGGTTGTAGGACAGAACACTGAAGCTTTCTTT; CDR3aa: CASSPQSVVGQNTEAFF
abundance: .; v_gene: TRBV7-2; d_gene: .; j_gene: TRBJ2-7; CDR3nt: TGTGCCAGCAGCTTAGCCCCGGGACAACCTTATTCCGAGCAGTACTTC; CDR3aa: CASSLAPGQPYSEQYF
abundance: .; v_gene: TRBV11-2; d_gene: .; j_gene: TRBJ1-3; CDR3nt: TGTGCCAGCAGCTTACCAGGGGCTAGCTCTGGAAACACCATATATTTT; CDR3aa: CASSLPGASSGNTIYF
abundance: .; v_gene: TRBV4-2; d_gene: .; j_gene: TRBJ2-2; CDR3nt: TGTGCCAGCAGCCAAAGCTTAATGGACACCGGGGAGCTGTTTTTT; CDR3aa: CASSQSLMDTGELFF
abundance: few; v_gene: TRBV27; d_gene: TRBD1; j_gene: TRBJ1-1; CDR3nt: TGTGCCAGCAGTTGGGACAGGGTGGGAGTGAACACTGAAGCTTTCTTT; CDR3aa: CASSWDRVGVNTEAFF
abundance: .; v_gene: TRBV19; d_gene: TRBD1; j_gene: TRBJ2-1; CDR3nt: TGTGCCAGTAGGCGGGACAGGGCAGCCTACAATGAGCAGTTCTTC; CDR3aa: CASRRDRAAYNEQFF
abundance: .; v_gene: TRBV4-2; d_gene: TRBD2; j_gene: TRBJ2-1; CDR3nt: TGTGCCAGCAGCCAAGCAAATACGGGACTAGCGGGAGTGCATGAGCAGTTCTTC; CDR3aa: CASSQANTGLAGVHEQFF
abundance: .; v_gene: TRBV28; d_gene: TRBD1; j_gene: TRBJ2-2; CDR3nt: TGTGCCAGCAGTCAGTCTCGGGACAGTCACACCGGGGAGCTGTTTTTT; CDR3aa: CASSQSRDSHTGELFF
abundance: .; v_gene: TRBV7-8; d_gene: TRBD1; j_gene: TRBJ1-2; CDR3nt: TGTGCCAGCAGCGCACGGCAAGGATTTACAGGGGGCCCGGAAGAGTATGGCTACACCTTC; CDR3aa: CASSARQGFTGGPEEYGYTF
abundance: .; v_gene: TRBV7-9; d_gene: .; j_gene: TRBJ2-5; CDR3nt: TGTGCCAGCAGCTTAGATCTGGAAGAGACCCAGTACTTC; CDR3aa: CASSLDLEETQYF
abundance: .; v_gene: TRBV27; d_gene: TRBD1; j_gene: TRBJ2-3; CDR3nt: TGTGCCAGCAGCGGGAGGACAGGGGGGTTAACAGATACGCAGTATTTT; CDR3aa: CASSGRTGGLTDTQYF
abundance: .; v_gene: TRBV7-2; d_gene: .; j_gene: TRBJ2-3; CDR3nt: TGTGCCAGCAGCACATACTCCGGGGATACGCAGTATTTT; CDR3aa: CASSTYSGDTQYF